The 10 T cell receptor beta chains given below trace back to one sample, sequenced in a study of shared clonotypes between healthy human individuals. Clones were read by immunoSEQ multiplex PCR, and TCRdb kept only the in-frame ones, dropping some. This table holds about 2.2 million clones, roughly 91% found once. It was CD45RO-negative cells, positively selected for CCR7, that made up naive CD8 cells, with terminally differentiated effector memory CD45RA+ cells excluded. The material sequenced was naive CD8+ T cells from PBMCs. These receptors all stem from a man between 18 and 35 years old in good health. Some clones in this sample may be carry-over from other donors' samples.

This clone appeared once. The genes are TRBV14 and TRBJ2-7; the D gene is possibly TRBD1 (5 bases). CDR1 is SGHDN, CDR2 FVKESK, per germline. V was pared by 4 bases and J by 2 bases, with 12 bases between. The CDR3 extends over 14 amino acids. CDR3 in DNA: TGTGCCAGCAGCCCCCCGGCAGGGACCTACGAGCAGTACTTC. It specifies CASSPPAGTYEQYF.

The rearrangement links TRBV19 to TRBJ1-5, with D uncertain. Trimming took 9 bases from V and 0 from J, leaving 15 bases between them. The CDR3 consists of 15 residues. Germline lookup yields CDR1 LNHDA and CDR2 SQIVND (reference sequence). The CDR3 DNA follows: TGTGCCAGCTCGAGGGAGAACTTTAGCAATCAGCCCCAGCATTTT. Translating it yields CASSRENFSNQPQHF. Drawing the rest from reference TRBV19 and TRBJ1-5, the complete variable domain is DGGITQSPKYLFRKEGQNVTLSCEQNLNHDAMYWYRQDPGQGLRLIYYSQIVNDFQKGDIAEGYSVSREKKESFPLTVTSAQKNPTAFYLCASSRENFSNQPQHFGDGTRLSIL.

V is TRBV5-1 and J is TRBJ1-1, with D unclear. CDR1 and CDR2 from the germline V gene are SGHRS and YFSETQ. The CDR3 has 15 residues. Trimming stripped 4 bases from V and 6 bases from J, with 19 bases between. The CDR3 DNA reads TGCGCCAGCAGCCCCCGACCCCTAGGAAGCCCTGAAGCTTTCTTT. Its protein is CASSPRPLGSPEAFF.

The chain uses TRBV7-9 and TRBJ1-3, with D perhaps matching TRBD1 (5 bases). Trimming took off 6 bases at V and 2 bases at J, with 14 bases between the two ends. CDR3 size: 15 residues. The germline gives CDR1 SEHNR, CDR2 FQNEAQ (reference sequence). CDR3 in DNA: TGTGCCAGCAGGTCAGGGAACGGGCCTGGAAACACCATATATTTT. Amino acid sequence: CASRSGNGPGNTIYF.

The chain carries TRBV7-2 and TRBJ2-1; D gene ambiguous. Germline V gene lookup returns CDR1 SGHTA and CDR2 FQGNSA. The ends were cut back, 0 bases at V and 4 bases at J, with 13 bases in the middle. This CDR3 has 16 residues. The CDR3 DNA reads as TGTGCCAGCAGCTTAGCGCGCCTAGGACCATACAATGAGCAGTTCTTC. Its protein product is CASSLARLGPYNEQFF.

V and J are TRBV10-2 and TRBJ2-7; the D gene is possibly TRBD2 (5 bases). This CDR3 comprises 11 residues. The ends were cut back, 7 bases at V and 7 bases at J, with 11 bases in the middle. Germline loops: CDR1 WSHSY, CDR2 SAAADI. CDR3 coding DNA: TGCGCCAGCACAGAGGGCGGAGAGCAGTACTTC. Protein sequence: CASTEGGEQYF.

Points on this clone: This may be a read error, as it is one base from a much larger clone. Different DNA sequences within this sample yield the same CDR3. This chain joins TRBV11-2 and TRBJ1-1; D call uncertain. This CDR3 contains 12 residues. V gave up 1 base and J gave up 4 bases, with 4 bases separating them. CDR1 SGHAT and CDR2 FQNNGV come from the germline V gene. Here the CDR3 reads CASSLVGTEAFF. The CDR3 nucleotides read TGTGCCAGCAGCTTAGTGGGCACTGAAGCTTTCTTT.

The chain has TRBV5-4 and TRBJ2-5; 13 nucleotides line up with TRBD2. Germline V gene sequence: CDR1 SGHNT, CDR2 YYREEE (reference sequence). The CDR3 is made up of 15 amino acids. J lost 4 bases, V lost 0 bases, and 0 bases had no gene match. The CDR3 sequence: CASSLGTSGRETQYF. The CDR3 nucleotides read TGTGCCAGCAGCTTGGGGACTAGCGGGAGAGAGACCCAGTACTTC.

This sequence joins TRBV2 and TRBJ2-5; D ambiguous. The CDR3 contains 13 residues. Germline CDR1 reads SNHLY; CDR2 reads FYNNEI. V shed 8 bases and J shed 5 bases, with 15 bases lying between them. Written as DNA, the CDR3 is TGTGCCAGCCCTAGATGGGGTCTGGAGACCCAGTACTTC. It yields the protein CASPRWGLETQYF.

V and J are TRBV9 and TRBJ2-4; tentative D call: TRBD1 (6 bases). Germline lookup yields CDR1 SGDLS and CDR2 YYNGEE. The CDR3 is made up of 16 amino acids. V dropped 3 bases and J dropped 1 base, with 14 bases sitting between them. The CDR3 loop is CASSESQGLAKNIQYF. The DNA for the CDR3 is TGTGCCAGCAGCGAATCCCAGGGGCTGGCCAAAAACATTCAGTACTTC.